A selection of T cell receptor beta chains follows, all from one sample in a study of T cell repertoires in cytomegalovirus infection. What these receptors recognize is not known. A single record per CDR3 protein comes from TCRdb applying MiXCR to the reads. The sample has roughly 920,000 distinct CDR3 sequences; around 31% are singletons. This sample comprised cultured CD8+ T cells from PBMCs, obtained from culture after CMV antigen stimulation. These receptors were taken from a human donor in good health (CMV status not recorded). Some clones in this sample may be carry-over from other donors' samples. CDR3s include the opening cysteine and the closing phenylalanine or tryptophan. D genes are given only for firm matches. Rows may omit the clone size; those that give it use once, few, many or a size class.

-	TRBD1	TRBV6-2/TRBV6-3	TRBJ1-1	CASSSDRGRGGEAFF	TGTGCCAGCAGTTCGGACAGGGGGAGAGGAGGTGAAGCTTTCTTT
-	-	TRBV6-1	TRBJ2-2	CASSEYLTGTTNTGELFF	TGTGCCAGCAGTGAGTACCTTACCGGGACAACGAACACCGGGGAGCTGTTTTTT
-	-	TRBV7-9	TRBJ2-3	CASSPGETADTQYF	TGTGCCAGCAGCCCCGGGGAGACGGCAGATACGCAGTATTTT
few	-	TRBV7-9	TRBJ2-5	CASSPRVVETQYF	TGTGCCAGCAGCCCCCGGGTTGTGGAGACCCAGTACTTC
-	-	TRBV6-1	TRBJ2-7	CASRAGTIYSYEQYF	TGTGCCAGCAGGGCCGGGACAATCTACTCATACGAGCAGTACTTC
-	TRBD2	TRBV4-1	TRBJ2-7	CASSQLAGGYEQYF	TGCGCCAGCAGCCAACTCGCGGGGGGTTACGAGCAGTACTTC
-	-	TRBV4-2	TRBJ2-1	CASSQDPQVDRQFF	TGTGCCAGCAGCCAAGATCCACAGGTCGATCGGCAGTTCTTC
-	TRBD1	TRBV12-3/TRBV12-4	TRBJ2-2	CASSKETGPTGELFF	TGTGCCAGCAGCAAAGAGACAGGGCCCACCGGGGAGCTGTTTTTT
-	TRBD2	TRBV9	TRBJ2-5	CASSVGLAGETQYF	TGTGCCAGCAGCGTAGGACTAGCTGGGGAGACCCAGTACTTC
many	-	TRBV6-2/TRBV6-3	TRBJ2-5	CASSYRRYQETQYF	TGTGCCAGCAGTTACCGTCGGTACCAAGAGACCCAGTACTTC
few	-	TRBV7-6	TRBJ1-5	CASSLGGAHQPQHF	TGTGCCAGCAGCTTAGGGGGGGCCCATCAGCCCCAGCATTTT
-	-	TRBV14	TRBJ2-7	CASSQAVYEQYF	TGTGCCAGCAGCCAAGCCGTGTACGAGCAGTACTTC
-	-	TRBV24-1	TRBJ1-2	CATSDFTGQGYTF	TGTGCCACCAGTGATTTTACGGGGCAGGGCTACACCTTC
many	-	TRBV2	TRBJ1-5	CASSEEEGHSNQPQHF	TGTGCCAGCAGTGAAGAGGAGGGACATAGCAATCAGCCCCAGCATTTT
-	TRBD1	TRBV6-5	TRBJ1-2	CASSKPGQDYGYTF	TGTGCCAGCAGTAAGCCGGGACAGGACTATGGCTACACCTTC
few	TRBD2	TRBV19	TRBJ2-1	CASSSGGPSYNEQFF	TGTGCCAGCTCTAGCGGGGGCCCCTCCTACAATGAGCAGTTCTTC
many	TRBD1	TRBV7-8	TRBJ1-1	CASSLGGDRVRSEAFF	TGTGCCAGCAGCTTAGGAGGCGACAGGGTCCGTTCTGAAGCTTTCTTT
-	-	TRBV6-6	TRBJ1-6	CASSYSNGSPLHF	TGTGCCAGCAGTTACTCTAACGGTTCACCCCTCCACTTT
-	TRBD1	TRBV20-1	TRBJ1-6	CSARTYQGQGDSPLHF	TGCAGTGCTAGAACCTACCAGGGACAGGGGGATTCACCCCTCCACTTT
few	-	TRBV6-1	TRBJ1-6	CAIGSSYNSPLHF	TGTGCCATCGGGAGCTCCTATAATTCACCCCTCCACTTT